This TCR beta chain comes out of a study of T-cell memory formation after mild COVID-19. After 5'RACE with constant-segment primers, TCR alpha and TCR beta cDNA libraries carrying sample barcodes and UMIs were obtained. From the 5' RACE reads, TCRdb called clonotypes with MiXCR, one entry per CDR3 protein. Counted here are approximately 560,000 distinct CDR3 sequences, about 18% occurring once; the ten biggest clones make up about 8.1%. With respect to this clonotype: Its antigen remains unknown.

Study-wide results and caveats: Later expanders leaned CD4+, whereas clones that contracted between day 15 and 85 were balanced CD4/CD8. Pre-infection memory contained some responding clones, which suggested that cross-reactive memory had joined.

The sequence was collected from an adult woman who had mild COVID-19 (a few samples of this study predate the infection). Cell type and time point are not known. The sequencing sample was made of PBMCs or a T cell subset sorted from them (not recorded which).

CDR3 in amino acids: CASSQPGSYYGYTF. In nucleotides, the CDR3 is TGCGCCAGCAGCCAACCGGGATCCTACTATGGCTACACCTTC. The chain carries TRBV4-1 and TRBJ1-2; D gene unclear. The V end was cut by 2 bases, the J end by 3 bases, with 10 bases between. Germline V CDR1 and CDR2: MGHRA, YSYEKL. The CDR3 runs to 14 residues.